Presented here are 30 T cell receptor beta chains from one specimen sequenced in a study of T-cell reconstitution after alpha-beta-depleted transplantation in children. During its preparation, the TCRbeta library received unique molecular identifiers. TCRdb analysed the PCR reads with MiXCR anew, one entry per CDR3 protein. The data hold about 200,000 distinct CDR3 sequences, with roughly 15% observed a single time. Sequenced material: PBMCs from the stem cell graft donor, taken from the stem cell graft. The receptors derive from a human donor who donated a stem cell graft to a child with acute lymphoblastic leukemia.

This clonotype was counted at least ten times. The chain carries TRBV12-3 or TRBV12-4 and TRBJ2-1; D is possibly TRBD2 (5 bases). V was trimmed by 1 base and J by 1 base, leaving 17 bases between them. This CDR3 has 18 residues. The CDR3 sequence: CASSLEKGFLASYNEQFF. In nucleotides, the CDR3 is TGTGCCAGCAGTTTAGAGAAAGGGTTCCTAGCTTCCTACAATGAGCAGTTCTTC.

The J gene is TRBJ2-1, the V gene TRBV20-1; TRBD2 might be the D (5 bases). V lost 3 bases and J lost 4, with 10 bases in between. CDR3 size: 13 residues. Germline V gene sequence: CDR1 DFQATT, CDR2 SNEGSKA (reference sequence). The CDR3 sequence: CSARRVIYNEQFF. The CDR3 DNA reads as TGCAGTGCTAGGCGGGTGATATACAATGAGCAGTTCTTC.

The rearrangement joins TRBV12-3 or TRBV12-4 to TRBJ2-1, with 11 bases aligning to TRBD2. CDR3 length: 19 residues. The CDR3 spells CTCSLAGGERAKPYNEQFF. DNA of the CDR3: TGTACCTGCAGTTTAGCGGGGGGGGAGCGGGCCAAACCCTACAATGAGCAGTTCTTC.

In its sample, this clonotype was seen many times. J is TRBJ2-1 and V is TRBV5-1; 7 bases line up with TRBD1. Germline loops: CDR1 SGHRS, CDR2 YFSETQ. This CDR3 has 19 amino acids. With V trimmed by 5 bases and J by 0 bases, 17 bases remained unmatched. CDR3 region: CASRRGLPSMTSSYNEQFF. The CDR3 coding sequence is TGCGCCAGCAGGAGGGGGCTACCCTCAATGACCTCCTCCTACAATGAGCAGTTCTTC.

This clonotype was found many times. The J gene is TRBJ2-4, the V gene TRBV5-1; 7 bases align to TRBD2. Germline V gene data show CDR1 as SGHRS and CDR2 as YFSETQ. The J segment lost 5 bases and the V segment lost 3 bases, leaving 8 bases of the junction unmatched. The CDR3 extends over 15 amino acids. The CDR3: CASSSGLSYENIQYF. Written as DNA, the CDR3 is TGCGCCAGCAGCTCGGGACTATCTTATGAAAACATTCAGTACTTC.

This clonotype was seen more than once but under ten times. V and J are TRBV5-1 and TRBJ1-1, with D uncertain. Germline lookup yields CDR1 SGHRS and CDR2 YFSETQ. Trimming cost V 0 bases and J 4 bases, with 16 bases left between them. The CDR3 spans 16 residues. The CDR3 nucleotides are TGCGCCAGCAGCTTGGATTCAGGTGGTTGGGGCACTGAAGCTTTCTTT. The encoded protein is CASSLDSGGWGTEAFF.

The rearrangement joins TRBV20-1 to TRBJ2-7, with D possibly TRBD2 on 6 matching bases. The CDR3 spans 15 residues. Germline assignment: CDR1 DFQATT and CDR2 SNEGSKA (reference sequence). Between the trimmed V and J ends, which lost 1 base and 2 bases, there was a span of 15 bases. CDR3 in amino acids: CSARAKLARAYEQYF. Here the CDR3 DNA reads TGCAGTGCTAGAGCTAAACTAGCCCGAGCCTACGAGCAGTACTTC.

Ten or more counts support this clonotype. CDR3 sequence reads: CASSSRLLSYNEQFF. CDR3 in DNA: TGTGCCAGCAGCTCCAGGCTACTCTCCTACAATGAGCAGTTCTTC. The chain employs TRBV7-9 and TRBJ2-1, with D unclear. The CDR3 sequence is 15 residues long. Trimming took 4 bases from V and 0 from J, leaving 10 bases between them. CDR1 and CDR2 from the germline V gene are SEHNR and FQNEAQ (reference sequence).

In this sample, this clonotype turned up many times. This chain connects TRBV12-3 or TRBV12-4 to TRBJ1-3; the D gene is possibly TRBD1 (5 bases). V was shortened by 7 bases and J by 3 bases, with 16 bases between the two germline ends. The CDR3 is 15 residues long. The CDR3 here is CASKPGTGNGNTIYF. The CDR3 DNA reads as TGTGCCAGCAAGCCCGGGACGGGTAATGGAAACACCATATATTTT.

This clonotype was seen at least ten times. V usage is TRBV5-6 and J usage is TRBJ1-2; D is uncertain. The CDR3 has 12 residues. Trimming shortened V by 4 bases and J by 2 bases, and 6 bases separated the two germline ends. CDR1 is SGHDT, CDR2 YYEEEE, per germline. CDR3 residues: CASSLRNYGYTF. CDR3 nucleotide sequence: TGTGCCAGCAGCCTTCGCAACTATGGCTACACCTTC.

In this sample, this clonotype turned up many times. The genes are TRBV27 and TRBJ2-5, with 11 bases identical to TRBD1. This CDR3 is built from 16 residues. CDR1 and CDR2 from the germline V gene are MNHEY and SMNVEV (reference sequence). J was trimmed by 4 bases and V by 5 bases; bases with no gene match: 9. The chain's CDR3 is CASSPHRDRGSETQYF. CDR3 in DNA: TGTGCCAGCAGTCCCCACCGGGACAGGGGGTCAGAGACCCAGTACTTC.

This clonotype has a count of ten or more. The J gene is TRBJ2-7, the V gene TRBV27; a possible D gene is TRBD2 (6 bases). Trimming cost V 5 bases and J 3 bases, with 17 bases left between them. This CDR3 is built from 15 residues. Germline CDR1 is MNHEY and CDR2 is SMNVEV (reference sequence). The CDR3: CASSPNPLAIYEQYF. Written as DNA, the CDR3 is TGTGCCAGCAGTCCCAACCCTCTAGCGATCTACGAGCAGTACTTC.

This clonotype showed up just a few times. CDR3 sequence (DNA): TGTGCCAGCAGTCACTTCCGGACAGGGATGGGCTACACCTTC. As protein: CASSHFRTGMGYTF. The rearrangement joins TRBV27 to TRBJ1-2; 8 nucleotides align to TRBD1. The J segment lost 8 bases and the V segment lost 5 bases, leaving 10 bases of the junction unmatched. Germline values: CDR1 MNHEY, CDR2 SMNVEV (reference sequence). The CDR3 has 14 residues.

Many counts were recorded for this clonotype. The chain couples TRBV3-1 to TRBJ2-1; 8 nucleotides match TRBD2. After removal of 0 bases from V and 9 bases from J, the junction contained 7 bases not matched to a gene. Germline V gene lookup returns CDR1 LGHDT and CDR2 YNNKEL (reference sequence). There are 15 residues in the CDR3. The CDR3 DNA follows: TGTGCCAGCAGCCAAGATACCGGGAGGGCCGGTGAGCAGTTCTTC. Translating it yields CASSQDTGRAGEQFF.

This clonotype was recorded at least ten times. The rearrangement uses TRBV7-9 and TRBJ2-2, with D hard to call. The V and J ends lost 6 bases and 4 bases respectively, with 6 bases between them. The CDR3 is 12 residues long. Germline V gives CDR1 SEHNR, CDR2 FQNEAQ (reference sequence). The CDR3 DNA follows: TGTGCCAGCAGTGCGTCCACCGGGGAGCTGTTTTTT. This encodes CASSASTGELFF.

This clonotype was observed a few times. V and J are TRBV5-6 and TRBJ2-3; 14 bases match TRBD2. The CDR3 sequence is 18 residues long. Germline trimming cut 0 bases from V and 4 bases from J; bases unmatched to any gene: 7. Germline V CDR1 and CDR2: SGHDT, YYEEEE. CDR3 region: CASSLVGGGLAGADTQYF. In DNA, the CDR3 is TGTGCCAGCAGCTTGGTTGGCGGGGGACTAGCGGGAGCAGATACGCAGTATTTT. Together with reference TRBV5-6 and TRBJ2-3, the CDR3 gives the full variable domain: DAGVTQSPTHLIKTRGQQVTLRCSPKSGHDTVSWYQQALGQGPQFIFQYYEEEERQRGNFPDRFSGHQFPNYSSELNVNALLLGDSALYLCASSLVGGGLAGADTQYFGPGTRLTVL.

This clonotype was seen ten or more times. The chain recombines TRBV7-9 with TRBJ1-1; D perhaps matches TRBD1 (6 bases). Trimming removed 3 bases from V and 4 bases from J, with 12 bases in between. The CDR3 is made up of 14 amino acids. Germline V gene lookup returns CDR1 SEHNR and CDR2 FQNEAQ (reference sequence). The CDR3 coding sequence is TGTGCCAGCAGCTTCCAACAGGGCCCCACTGAAGCTTTCTTT. Translation gives CASSFQQGPTEAFF.

This clonotype was counted at least ten times. The germline gene is not matched at one end of the junction; a read error may be the cause. The chain has TRBV7-7 and TRBJ2-7; 8 bases are shared with TRBD2. The CDR3 is 15 residues long. Germline values: CDR1 SSHAT, CDR2 FNYEAQ (reference sequence). The CDR3 region is CASSAGTSSTYEQYF. The CDR3 coding sequence is TGTGCTAGCAGCGCCGGGACTAGTAGCACATACGAGCAGTACTTC.

This clonotype was detected ten times or more. This chain joins TRBV5-1 and TRBJ1-1, with 7 bases lining up with TRBD1. This CDR3 is 15 amino acids long. Looked up from germline, CDR1 is SGHRS and CDR2 is YFSETQ. The J segment lost 4 bases and the V segment lost 4 bases, leaving 10 bases of the junction unmatched. CDR3 bases: TGCGCCAGCAGCCCTCGGACAGGAGCTCTCACTGAAGCTTTCTTT. Translating gives CASSPRTGALTEAFF.

The chain uses TRBV3-1 and TRBJ1-6, with a possible D match to TRBD1 (6 bases). Looked up from germline, CDR1 is LGHDT and CDR2 is YNNKEL (reference sequence). V lost 0 bases, J lost 5 bases, and 14 bases lay in between. The CDR3 consists of 17 residues. The CDR3 spells CASSQDGAGADNSPLHF. Written as DNA, the CDR3 is TGTGCCAGCAGCCAAGATGGGGCAGGGGCGGATAATTCACCCCTCCACTTT.

This clonotype was observed at least ten times. The chain combines TRBV20-1 with TRBJ2-2, with D perhaps matching TRBD1 or TRBD2 (5 bases each). V lost 6 bases, J lost 1 base, and 15 bases lay in between. Germline CDR1 DFQATT, CDR2 SNEGSKA (reference sequence). The CDR3 totals 15 residues. CDR3 DNA: TGCAGTGCCGAGATGGGGGACCTGAACACCGGGGAGCTGTTTTTT. It encodes CSAEMGDLNTGELFF.

The chain recombines TRBV10-3 with TRBJ1-5, with a tentative D call TRBD1 (6 bases). The CDR3 consists of 18 residues. Trimming stripped 0 bases from V and 2 bases from J, with 17 bases between. CDR1 is ENHRY and CDR2 is SYGVKD in the germline V gene. The CDR3 reads CAISESEGGYWRNQPQHF. CDR3 nucleotides: TGTGCCATCAGTGAGTCGGAGGGGGGGTACTGGCGCAATCAGCCCCAGCATTTT.

This clonotype was counted at least ten times. In DNA form, the CDR3 reads TGTGCCAGCAGCTATACGGACAGGGAGGGTTCACCCCTCCACTTT. Translated, it gives CASSYTDREGSPLHF. This rearrangement joins TRBV5-4 to TRBJ1-6, with 8 bases aligning to TRBD1. Per the germline V gene, CDR1 is SGHNT and CDR2 is YYREEE (reference sequence). V was clipped by 3 bases and J by 9 bases; unmatched bases: 8. The CDR3 extends over 15 amino acids.

The rearrangement uses TRBV29-1 and TRBJ2-1; 10 bases map to TRBD2. CDR3 length equals 15 residues. The V gene's germline CDR1 is SQVTM and CDR2 ANQGSEA. The trim removed 5 bases at V and 7 bases at J, leaving 11 bases unmatched. CDR3 in DNA: TGCAGCGTTTACCCCACTAGCGGGACCCGGAATGAGCAGTTCTTC. This encodes CSVYPTSGTRNEQFF.

This clonotype came up many times. The V call is TRBV12-3 or TRBV12-4, the J call TRBJ2-2; D possibly corresponds to TRBD1 (5 bases). This CDR3 spans 17 amino acids. With 5 bases removed from V and 4 bases from J, the gap between germline ends came to 20 bases. The CDR3 coding sequence is TGTGCCAGCAGTCCAAACCAGCTGCAGGGTACCACCGGGGAGCTGTTTTTT. This sequence encodes CASSPNQLQGTTGELFF.

CDR3 residues: CASSQLGGGSEETQYF. The CDR3 DNA reads TGCGCCAGCAGCCAACTGGGGGGCGGGAGTGAAGAGACCCAGTACTTC. V usage is TRBV4-1 and J usage is TRBJ2-5; tentative D call: TRBD2 (7 bases). The CDR3 runs 16 residues. Germline V CDR1 and CDR2: MGHRA, YSYEKL. Trimming left V 2 bases short and J 3 bases short, with 16 bases between.

This clonotype appeared a single time. This sequence joins TRBV7-8 and TRBJ2-3, with no clear D. This CDR3 has 15 residues. V was shortened by 5 bases and J by 0 bases, with 12 bases between the two germline ends. CDR1 is SGHVS and CDR2 is FQNEAQ in the germline V gene. CDR3 sequence reads: CASSGEAWSTDTQYF. As DNA, the CDR3 is TGTGCCAGCAGCGGAGAAGCATGGAGCACAGATACGCAGTATTTT. The full variable domain, its missing parts supplied by reference TRBV7-8 and TRBJ2-3, is GAGVSQSPRYKVAKRGQDVALRCDPISGHVSLFWYQQALGQGPEFLTYFQNEAQLDKSGLPSDRFFAERPEGSVSTLKIQRTQQEDSAVYLCASSGEAWSTDTQYFGPGTRLTVL.

This sequence joins TRBV20-1 and TRBJ2-1; D might be TRBD2 (5 bases). CDR1 and CDR2 from the germline V gene are DFQATT and SNEGSKA (reference sequence). The CDR3 is made up of 14 amino acids. V was cut by 0 bases and J by 6 bases, with 12 bases left in between. The CDR3 loop reads CSARDPPRGNEQFF. The CDR3 nucleotides read TGCAGTGCTAGAGATCCCCCACGGGGCAATGAGCAGTTCTTC.

As concerns this clonotype: An end of the junction does not agree with germline; a read error may underlie this. The chain has TRBV20-1 and TRBJ2-1; D might be TRBD1 or TRBD2, each matching 5 bases. This CDR3 is 14 amino acids long. Germline loops: CDR1 DFQATT, CDR2 SNEGSKA (reference sequence). The CDR3 bases are TGCAGTGCCGAGCCCCTAGGGACGCTCAATGAGCGGTTCTTC. It encodes CSAEPLGTLNERFF.

This clonotype was detected only a few times. The chain has TRBV29-1 and TRBJ2-7; the match to TRBD2 covers 7 bases. The V gene end was trimmed by 4 bases and the J gene end by 0 bases; junction bases not matched to a gene: 6. Germline lookup yields CDR1 SQVTM and CDR2 ANQGSEA. This CDR3 comprises 14 residues. CDR3 region: CSVGGAGDSYEQYF. Here the CDR3 DNA reads TGCAGCGTTGGAGGGGCGGGAGACTCCTACGAGCAGTACTTC.